Listed below are T cell receptor beta chains from one sample, sequenced in a study of radiotherapy plus CTLA-4 blockade in lung cancer. Profiling relied on immunoSEQ multiplex PCR, and the TCRdb table lists in-frame clones only, not all of them. The table shows 52,000 or so clones, with approximately 80% occurring only once. Sequencing used peripheral blood, obtained from a patient treated with radiotherapy plus ipilimumab. The receptors shown here come from a human donor with non-small cell lung cancer who had a partial response to radiotherapy plus ipilimumab. Both conserved end residues are part of each CDR3. A D gene is named only where the DNA matches it firmly. Clone sizes are given selectively: once, few, many, or a class where the clone is expanded.

TRBD2	-	14	TRBJ2-1	TRBV10-3	CAIRPGLTVNEQFF	TGTGCCATCAGGCCGGGACTAACTGTGAATGAGCAGTTCTTC
-	-	16	TRBJ2-7	TRBV18	CASSPRQNSRPYEQYF	TGTGCCAGCTCACCAAGACAGAACTCGAGACCCTACGAGCAGTACTTC
TRBD1	-	13	TRBJ1-5	TRBV27	CASSISGTGAQHF	TGTGCCAGCAGTATCTCCGGGACAGGGGCCCAGCATTTT
TRBD2	once	17	TRBJ2-3	TRBV7-8	CASSPYRTSGSTDTQYF	TGTGCCAGCAGCCCGTATAGGACTAGCGGGAGCACAGATACGCAGTATTTT
-	once	14	TRBJ1-4	TRBV6-5	CASRRSATNEKLFF	TGTGCCAGCAGGAGATCTGCAACTAATGAAAAACTGTTTTTT
TRBD1	few	13	TRBJ1-2	TRBV6-1	CASTATGVPGYTF	TGTGCCAGCACGGCCACAGGGGTTCCTGGCTACACCTTC
TRBD2	-	18	TRBJ2-1	TRBV7-2	CASSQGTSGAIFYNEQFF	TGTGCCAGCAGCCAAGGGACTAGCGGTGCAATTTTTTACAATGAGCAGTTCTTC
TRBD2	-	15	TRBJ2-3	TRBV9	CASSVVPGGTDTQYF	TGTGCCAGCAGCGTAGTACCGGGGGGTACAGATACGCAGTATTTT
TRBD1	-	15	TRBJ1-6	TRBV19	CASRWATGLNSPLHF	TGTGCCAGTAGATGGGCGACAGGGTTAAATTCACCCCTCCACTTT
TRBD2	-	15	TRBJ2-7	TRBV9	CASSVTYGGRHEQYF	TGTGCCAGCAGCGTGACTTACGGGGGGAGACACGAGCAGTACTTC
-	-	14	TRBJ2-3	TRBV5-1	CASSLGGSTDTQYF	TGCGCCAGCAGCTTGGGAGGGAGCACAGATACGCAGTATTTT
-	once	14	TRBJ1-2	TRBV28	CASSFSHRWDGYTF	TGTGCCAGCAGTTTCAGTCACAGGTGGGATGGCTACACCTTC
-	-	15	TRBJ2-4	TRBV6-6	CASSYSEGAKNIQYF	TGTGCCAGCAGTTACTCGGAGGGGGCTAAAAACATTCAGTACTTC
TRBD1	once	14	TRBJ2-5	TRBV6-1	CASSADRGRETQYF	TGTGCCAGCAGTGCCGACAGGGGGCGAGAGACCCAGTACTTC
TRBD1	-	16	TRBJ1-5	TRBV5-6	CASSQQGGRGNQPQHF	TGTGCCAGCAGTCAGCAGGGGGGCAGGGGCAATCAGCCCCAGCATTTT
TRBD1	few	16	TRBJ2-7	TRBV6-1	CASSEYEGAGTYEQYF	TGTGCCAGCAGTGAATACGAGGGGGCAGGGACCTACGAGCAGTACTTC
-	-	13	TRBJ2-2	TRBV7-3	CASSAAAAGELFF	TGTGCCAGCAGCGCCGCCGCAGCGGGGGAGCTGTTTTTT
TRBD1	-	15	TRBJ2-3	TRBV29-1	CSVERGGRGTDTQYF	TGCAGCGTTGAAAGAGGGGGCAGGGGCACAGATACGCAGTATTTT
TRBD1	-	14	TRBJ2-7	TRBV28	CASGRTGETYEQYF	TGTGCCAGCGGACGGACAGGAGAGACATACGAGCAGTACTTC
-	-	11	TRBJ1-5	TRBV6-5	CASRLNQPQHF	TGTGCCAGCAGACTTAATCAGCCCCAGCATTTT
TRBD2	-	15	TRBJ2-7	TRBV5-1	CASSPPSGRTYEQYF	TGCGCCAGCAGCCCCCCTAGCGGGCGAACCTACGAGCAGTACTTC
TRBD1	once	14	TRBJ1-6	TRBV7-3	CASSSGTDNSPLHF	TGTGCCAGCAGCTCCGGGACAGATAATTCACCCCTCCACTTT
-	-	13	TRBJ2-3	TRBV11-2	CASSLSIVDTQYF	TGTGCCAGCAGCTTAAGTATAGTAGATACGCAGTATTTT
-	-	14	TRBJ2-2	TRBV9	CASSVRGNTGELFF	TGTGCCAGCAGCGTCAGGGGTAACACCGGGGAGCTGTTTTTT
TRBD1	-	17	TRBJ2-5	TRBV9	CASSPAWTGGSQETQYF	TGTGCCAGCAGCCCCGCCTGGACAGGGGGAAGCCAAGAGACCCAGTACTTC
-	few	15	TRBJ1-6	TRBV25-1	CASSAASSYNSPLHF	TGTGCCAGCAGTGCCGCCAGCTCCTATAATTCACCCCTCCACTTT
TRBD2	-	19	TRBJ2-3	TRBV4-2	CASSQGGTSGGRSTDTQYF	TGTGCCAGCAGCCAAGGCGGGACTAGCGGGGGAAGAAGCACAGATACGCAGTATTTT
-	-	14	TRBJ2-3	TRBV4-3	CASSQGGGTDTQYF	TGCGCCAGCAGCCAAGGGGGCGGCACAGATACGCAGTATTTT
TRBD1	-	14	TRBJ2-2	TRBV29-1	CSVPGQANTGELFF	TGCAGCGTGCCGGGACAGGCGAACACCGGGGAGCTGTTTTTT
-	-	12	TRBJ2-5	TRBV30	CAWSPGHPTQYF	TGTGCCTGGAGTCCGGGACATCCGACCCAGTACTTC
-	-	14	TRBJ1-1	TRBV6-5	CASSYSGQDTEAFF	TGTGCCAGCAGTTACTCGGGTCAGGACACTGAAGCTTTCTTT
-	-	14	TRBJ2-5	TRBV5-4	CASSPPQGAETQYF	TGTGCCAGCAGCCCCCCGCAGGGCGCCGAGACCCAGTACTTC
TRBD1	-	15	TRBJ1-1	TRBV28	CASSPRTGKITEAFF	TGTGCCAGCAGTCCCCGGACAGGGAAAATCACTGAAGCTTTCTTT
TRBD1	once	14	TRBJ2-1	TRBV6-1	CATNRGRAMNGQFF	TGTGCCACCAACAGGGGGCGAGCAATGAATGGGCAGTTCTTC
-	-	17	TRBJ2-7	TRBV9	CASSTQDGTEGIDEQYF	TGTGCCAGCAGCACGCAGGACGGGACTGAGGGAATCGACGAGCAGTACTTC
TRBD1	-	15	TRBJ2-3	TRBV11-2	CASSLGDRGPDTQYF	TGTGCCAGCAGCTTAGGGGACAGGGGGCCAGATACGCAGTATTTT
-	once	14	TRBJ2-5	TRBV11-2	CASSPEGSPQDQYF	TGTGCCAGCAGCCCCGAAGGTAGCCCCCAAGACCAGTACTTC
TRBD2	-	15	TRBJ2-5	TRBV7-9	CASSLLAGAGETQYF	TGTGCCAGCAGCTTACTAGCGGGGGCTGGAGAGACCCAGTACTTC
-	-	14	TRBJ1-4	TRBV6-1	CASSPVATNEKLFF	TGTGCCAGCAGTCCAGTGGCAACTAATGAAAAACTGTTTTTT
TRBD2	-	15	TRBJ2-5	TRBV30	CAWSAAGLAATTQYF	TGTGCCTGGAGTGCCGCGGGACTAGCAGCTACGACCCAGTACTTC
TRBD1	-	16	TRBJ2-2	TRBV5-1	CASRTGDLVNTGELFF	TGCGCCAGCAGGACAGGGGATTTAGTCAACACCGGGGAGCTGTTTTTT
TRBD1	-	14	TRBJ2-5	TRBV27	CASSLGDSQETQYF	TGTGCCAGCAGTTTAGGGGACAGCCAAGAGACCCAGTACTTC
TRBD1	few	15	TRBJ1-4	TRBV27	CASSRQGLGFEKLFF	TGTGCCAGCAGTCGACAGGGGTTAGGGTTTGAAAAACTGTTTTTT
TRBD1	-	15	TRBJ1-2	TRBV27	CASSLGQGAIYGYTF	TGTGCCAGCAGTTTAGGACAGGGGGCGATCTATGGCTACACCTTC
TRBD1	few	14	TRBJ1-2	TRBV4-3	CASSQVDRGQGYTF	TGCGCCAGCAGCCAAGTAGACAGGGGCCAGGGCTACACCTTC
TRBD1	few	14	TRBJ1-1	TRBV19	CASSMDRGRVEAFF	TGTGCCAGTAGTATGGACAGGGGGCGTGTTGAAGCTTTCTTT
TRBD1	-	14	TRBJ1-6	TRBV5-1	CASSYTGGYSPLHF	TGCGCCAGCAGCTACACAGGGGGGTATTCACCCCTCCACTTT
-	-	16	TRBJ1-4	TRBV5-1	CASSLVLAGGNEKLFF	TGCGCCAGCAGCTTGGTTCTGGCAGGAGGTAATGAAAAACTGTTTTTT
-	few	15	TRBJ1-3	TRBV7-3	CASSLTRGAGNTIYF	TGTGCCAGCAGCTTAACCCGGGGGGCAGGAAACACCATATATTTT
-	few	13	TRBJ1-2	TRBV6-5	CASSVGSPGGYTF	TGTGCCAGCAGTGTGGGTTCCCCCGGGGGCTACACCTTC
TRBD1	-	14	TRBJ1-3	TRBV4-1	CASSRQGTGNTIYF	TGCGCCAGCAGCCGACAGGGAACGGGAAACACCATATATTTT
-	-	14	TRBJ1-4	TRBV5-1	CASSLGQSVEKLFF	TGCGCCAGCAGCTTGGGACAGTCAGTTGAAAAACTGTTTTTT
TRBD1	-	12	TRBJ1-2	TRBV6-5	CASRQGDYGYTF	TGTGCCAGCAGACAGGGGGACTATGGCTACACCTTC
TRBD2	-	17	TRBJ2-1	TRBV4-2	CASSQELAGGPGNEQFF	TGTGCCAGCAGCCAGGAACTAGCGGGGGGGCCAGGCAATGAGCAGTTCTTC
TRBD1	once	14	TRBJ2-1	TRBV4-2	CASSLGQGSNEQFF	TGTGCCAGCAGCCTAGGACAGGGAAGTAATGAGCAGTTCTTC
-	few	17	TRBJ1-1	TRBV4-1	CASSLRSGGRMNTEAFF	TGCGCCAGCAGCCTAAGATCCGGGGGTCGAATGAACACTGAAGCTTTCTTT
TRBD1	-	13	TRBJ2-1	TRBV10-3	CAIRGQGGNEQFF	TGTGCCATCAGAGGACAGGGCGGGAATGAGCAGTTCTTC
-	-	17	TRBJ1-3	TRBV30	CAWTAYWTPSSGNTIYF	TGTGCCTGGACGGCGTATTGGACACCGAGCTCTGGAAACACCATATATTTT